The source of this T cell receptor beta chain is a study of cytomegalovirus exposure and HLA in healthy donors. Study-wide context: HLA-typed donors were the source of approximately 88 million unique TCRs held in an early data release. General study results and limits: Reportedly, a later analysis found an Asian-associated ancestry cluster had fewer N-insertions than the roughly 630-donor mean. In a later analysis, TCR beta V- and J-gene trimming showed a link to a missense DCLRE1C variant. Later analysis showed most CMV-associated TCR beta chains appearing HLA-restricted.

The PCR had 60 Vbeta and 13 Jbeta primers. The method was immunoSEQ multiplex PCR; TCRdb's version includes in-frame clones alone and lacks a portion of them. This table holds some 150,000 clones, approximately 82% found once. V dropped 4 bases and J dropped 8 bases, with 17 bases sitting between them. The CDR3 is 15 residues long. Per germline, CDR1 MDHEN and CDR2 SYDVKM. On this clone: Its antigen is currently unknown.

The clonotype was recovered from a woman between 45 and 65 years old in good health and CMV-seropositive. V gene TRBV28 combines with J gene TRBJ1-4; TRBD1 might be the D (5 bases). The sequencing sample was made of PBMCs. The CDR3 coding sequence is TGTGCCAGCAGTTCCCAGGGAGGAGGAGAGGAAAAACTGTTTTTT. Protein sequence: CASSSQGGGEEKLFF.